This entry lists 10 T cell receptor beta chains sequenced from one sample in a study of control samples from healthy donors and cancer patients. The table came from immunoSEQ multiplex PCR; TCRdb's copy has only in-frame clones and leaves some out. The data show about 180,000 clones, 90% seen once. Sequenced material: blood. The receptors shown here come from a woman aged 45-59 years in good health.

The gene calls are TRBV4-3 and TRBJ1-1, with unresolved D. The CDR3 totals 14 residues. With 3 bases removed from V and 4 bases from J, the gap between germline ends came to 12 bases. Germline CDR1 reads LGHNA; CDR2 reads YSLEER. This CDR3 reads CASSQDLSSTEAFF. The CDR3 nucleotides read TGCGCCAGCAGCCAGGACCTAAGCAGCACTGAAGCTTTCTTT.

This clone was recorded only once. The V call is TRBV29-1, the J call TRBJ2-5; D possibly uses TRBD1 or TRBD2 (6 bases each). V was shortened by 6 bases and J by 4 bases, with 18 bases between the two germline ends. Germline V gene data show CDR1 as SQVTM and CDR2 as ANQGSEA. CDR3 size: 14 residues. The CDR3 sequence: CSVKEGGYGETQYF. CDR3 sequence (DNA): TGCAGCGTGAAGGAGGGGGGATATGGAGAGACCCAGTACTTC. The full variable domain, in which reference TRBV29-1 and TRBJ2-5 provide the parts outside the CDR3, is SAVISQKPSRDICQRGTSLTIQCQVDSQVTMMFWYRQQPGQSLTLIATANQGSEATYESGFVIDKFPISRPNLTFSTLTVSNMSPEDSSIYLCSVKEGGYGETQYFGPGTRLLVL.

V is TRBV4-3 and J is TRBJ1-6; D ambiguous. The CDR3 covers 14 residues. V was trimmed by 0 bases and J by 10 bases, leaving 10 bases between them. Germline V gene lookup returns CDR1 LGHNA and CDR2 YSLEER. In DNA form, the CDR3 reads TGCGCCAGCAGCCAAGATCGTCAAAGCTCACCCCTCCACTTT. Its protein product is CASSQDRQSSPLHF.

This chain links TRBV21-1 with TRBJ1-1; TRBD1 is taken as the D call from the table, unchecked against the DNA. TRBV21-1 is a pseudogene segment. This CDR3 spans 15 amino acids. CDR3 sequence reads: CASEGQVKTNTEAFF. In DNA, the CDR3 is TGTGCCAGCGAAGGACAGGTCAAGACGAACACTGAAGCTTTCTTT.

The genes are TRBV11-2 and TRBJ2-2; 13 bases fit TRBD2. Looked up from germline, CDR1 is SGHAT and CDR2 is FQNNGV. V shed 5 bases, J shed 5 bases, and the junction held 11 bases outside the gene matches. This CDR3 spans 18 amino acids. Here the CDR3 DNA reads TGTGCCAGCAGCACGCCTCCGGGACTAGCGGGACGGACCGGGGAGCTGTTTTTT. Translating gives CASSTPPGLAGRTGELFF.

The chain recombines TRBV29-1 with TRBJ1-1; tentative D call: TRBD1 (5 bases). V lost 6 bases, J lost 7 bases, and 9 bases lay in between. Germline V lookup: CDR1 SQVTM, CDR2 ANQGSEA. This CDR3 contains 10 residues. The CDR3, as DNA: TGCAGCGTCTACAGGAGTGAAGCTTTCTTT. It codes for CSVYRSEAFF.

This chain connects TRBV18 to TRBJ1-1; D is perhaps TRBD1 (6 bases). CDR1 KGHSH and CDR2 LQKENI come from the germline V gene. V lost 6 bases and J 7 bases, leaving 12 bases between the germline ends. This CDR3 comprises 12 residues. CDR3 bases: TGTGCCAGCTCCCTCGGACAGCATGAAGCTTTCTTT. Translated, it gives CASSLGQHEAFF.

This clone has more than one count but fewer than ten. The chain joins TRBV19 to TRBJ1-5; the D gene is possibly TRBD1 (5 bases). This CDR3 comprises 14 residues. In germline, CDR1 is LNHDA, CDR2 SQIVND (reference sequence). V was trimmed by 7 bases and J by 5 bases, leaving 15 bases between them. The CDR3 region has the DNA TGTGCCAGTACTTTCTCCCGGGGGGATCAGCCCCAGCATTTT. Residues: CASTFSRGDQPQHF.

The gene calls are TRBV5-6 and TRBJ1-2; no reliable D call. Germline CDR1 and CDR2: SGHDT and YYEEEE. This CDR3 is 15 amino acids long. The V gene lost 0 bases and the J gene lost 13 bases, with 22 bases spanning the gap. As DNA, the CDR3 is TGTGCCAGCAGCTTGGGGGCGGGGAGACCCTCCACGTCCACCTTC. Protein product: CASSLGAGRPSTSTF.

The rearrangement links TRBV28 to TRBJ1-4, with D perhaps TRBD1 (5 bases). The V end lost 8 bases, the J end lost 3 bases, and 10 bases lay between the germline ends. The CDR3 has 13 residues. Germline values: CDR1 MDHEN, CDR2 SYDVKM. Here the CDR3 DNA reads TGTGCCAGCCTGCCGGGGCCTAATGAAAAACTGTTTTTT. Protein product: CASLPGPNEKLFF. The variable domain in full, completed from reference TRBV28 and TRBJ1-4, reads DVKVTQSSRYLVKRTGEKVFLECVQDMDHENMFWYRQDPGLGLRLIYFSYDVKMKEKGDIPEGYSVSREKKERFSLILESASTNQTSMYLCASLPGPNEKLFFGSGTQLSVL.